This T cell receptor beta chain was obtained from a study of vaccination and CD4 T cells after COVID-19 (dated by TCRdb to between 2022 and 2023). About the investigation overall: Every convalescent patient had a positive nasal swab PCR test for SARS-CoV-2, with mild disease in about 9 patients and severe disease in one. The convalescent cohort included six males and four females, with two Hispanic individuals, seven Caucasians, two Asians and one multiracial person. Participants got two doses of the Pfizer-BioNTech BNT162b2 vaccine (n=8) or two doses of the Moderna mRNA-1273 vaccine (n=2). Overlapping spike peptide pools from SARS-CoV-2 and from the common cold coronaviruses HCoV-NL63, HCoV-OC43 and HCoV-229E were used as culture stimuli. Post-vaccine blood samples were obtained a median of about 77 days after the second vaccine dose, with a range of about 13 to 241 days. In fewer than 12 COVID-19 convalescent patients and 4 infection-naive healthy vaccine recipients, researchers compared the spike-specific CD4+ TCR repertoire from before mRNA vaccination with the repertoire from after. Control cultures received a CEFX viral epitope pool as the positive control, an HIV-1 Nef peptide pool as the negative control, or no peptide. Post-COVID blood samples were collected from convalescent patients a median of approximately 100 days after diagnosis, with a range of about 30 to 161 days.

Results the study describes overall, beyond this receptor: In convalescent patients, a median roughly 87% of post-vaccine SARS-CoV-2-reactive clones were detected only after vaccination, suggesting vaccine-specific priming. An increase in the median number of SARS-CoV-2-reactive clonotypes from 20 to 25 after infection to 35 to 40 after vaccination was observed, but the change was not found to be significant. In convalescent patients, nearly all vaccine-specific clones (304 of 307) were found to be mono-reactive for SARS-CoV-2 spike rather than cross-reactive with common cold coronaviruses. The study included relatively few convalescent patients and did not analyze early timepoints after natural infection.

The sample's treatment or condition, from its label and the paper: approximately nine-day PBMC culture with coronavirus spike peptide pools or control peptides (ViraFEST assay). The ViraFEST assay, used in the study, expanded antigen-specific T cells with peptide pools and then identified the expanded clonotypes through TCR sequencing. Positive SARS-CoV-2 PCR tests in the convalescent patients dated from March to December 2020, before Alpha, Beta and Delta variants emerged in the United States. PBMCs were cultured at 1.5 million to 2.5 million per well in IMDM supplemented with roughly 5% human AB serum and around 9.5 IU/ml IL-2, with approximately 10 ug/ml peptide pools added. On days 3 and 7, half of the culture medium was replaced with fresh IL-2-containing medium. CD4+ T cells were isolated after roughly nine days of culture through negative selection using the EasySep CD4+ T cell isolation kit. PBMCs were separated from whole blood using Ficoll-Paque Plus gradient centrifugation and then either used fresh or cryopreserved at -140C. In general, triplicate wells were set up for every culture condition.

Libraries were made using PCR. TCR sequencing of DNA from cultured CD4+ T cells used the Oncomine TCR Beta short-read assay at the Johns Hopkins FTIC core. The QIAamp micro DNA kit was used to extract genomic DNA from the cultured CD4+ T cells. Oncomine TCR Beta libraries made from cultured CD4+ T cells were pooled using unique dual indexes and sequenced on an Illumina iSeq 100. Under the source paper's analysis protocol: Non-productive sequences were filtered out, and CDR3s that did not start with C, did not end with F or W, or were shorter than 7 amino acids were discarded. The MANAFEST web application identified antigen-specific clonotypes by comparing peptide-stimulated wells against reference wells and other culture wells. For a clone to be called positive, the clone needed an FDR below 0.05, an odds ratio above 5, and a productive frequency above 0.1% in at least two of three replicate wells. Clonotypes that were significantly expanded in both SARS-CoV-2 spike wells and at least one common cold coronavirus spike condition were defined as cross-reactive. Using R version 3.6.1, CDR3 homology was evaluated through Levenshtein distances (stringdist) along with unrooted phylogenetic trees (ape). TCRdb itself trimmed the public reads at Q25 with fastp, ran MiXCR and retained productive beta chains. Every CDR3 protein is listed once, alongside the most common genes and DNA of its rows. TCRdb assigned the V and J calls; the authors' analysis was not used. This sample gives over 12,000 distinct CDR3 sequences in total; around two fifths of them show up just once. The ten biggest clones cover approximately 17% of the sample.

About this clonotype itself: The target of this receptor is not known. No clone much larger than this one lies a single base away; base qualities are absent.

The CDR3 runs 15 amino acids, cysteine and phenylalanine included. Only the CDR3 part of the read is kept: 45 bases, read in frame from the first base. Cut back by 0 bases and 1 base, the V and J ends lie 6 bases apart. The sample consisted of cultured CD4+ T cells from blood. The rearranged chain carries TRBV23-1 and TRBJ2-2; TRBD2 is a possible D gene, resting on 6 matching bases. TRBV23-1 is designated an ORF whose function remains uncertain. This TCR was recovered from a human donor with COVID-19. The DNA is TGCGCCAGCAGTCAATCGGGAGGGAACACCGGGGAGCTGTTTTTT. Its translation reads: CASSQSGGNTGELFF.